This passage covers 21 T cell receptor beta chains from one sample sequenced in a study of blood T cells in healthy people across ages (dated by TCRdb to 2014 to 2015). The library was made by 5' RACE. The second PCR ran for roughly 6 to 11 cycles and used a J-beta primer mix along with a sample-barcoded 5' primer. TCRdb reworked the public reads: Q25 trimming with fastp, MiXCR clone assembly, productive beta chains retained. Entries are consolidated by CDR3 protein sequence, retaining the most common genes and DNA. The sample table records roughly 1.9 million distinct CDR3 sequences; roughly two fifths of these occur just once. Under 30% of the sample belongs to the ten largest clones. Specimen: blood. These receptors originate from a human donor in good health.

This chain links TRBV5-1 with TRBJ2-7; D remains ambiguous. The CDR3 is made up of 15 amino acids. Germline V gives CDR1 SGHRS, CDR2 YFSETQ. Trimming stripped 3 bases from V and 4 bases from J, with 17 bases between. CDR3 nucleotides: TGCGCCAGCAGCTGGGAACTTGGGTTCCAGTACGAGCAGTACTTC. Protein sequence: CASSWELGFQYEQYF.

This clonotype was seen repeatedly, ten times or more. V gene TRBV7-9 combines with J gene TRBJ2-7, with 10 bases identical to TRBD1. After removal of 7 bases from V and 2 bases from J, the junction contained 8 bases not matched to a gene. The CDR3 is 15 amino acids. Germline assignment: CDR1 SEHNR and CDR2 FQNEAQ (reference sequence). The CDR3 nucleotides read TGTGCCAGCAACGCGCCGGGACAGGGGACCTACGAGCAGTACTTC. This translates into CASNAPGQGTYEQYF.

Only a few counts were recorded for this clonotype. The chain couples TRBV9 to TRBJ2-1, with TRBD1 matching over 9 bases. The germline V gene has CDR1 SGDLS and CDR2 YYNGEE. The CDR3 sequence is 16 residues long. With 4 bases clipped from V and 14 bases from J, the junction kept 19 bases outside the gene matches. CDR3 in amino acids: CASSPFPGQGLRPEFF. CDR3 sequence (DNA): TGTGCCAGCAGCCCCTTCCCGGGACAGGGCCTTCGACCGGAGTTCTTC.

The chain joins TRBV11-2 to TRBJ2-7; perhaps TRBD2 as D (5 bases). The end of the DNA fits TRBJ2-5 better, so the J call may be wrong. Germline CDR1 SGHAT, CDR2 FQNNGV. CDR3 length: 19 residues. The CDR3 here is CASSLDPDITGIWAATQYF. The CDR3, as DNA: TGTGCCAGCAGCTTAGACCCTGACATTACCGGGATCTGGGCCGCGACCCAGTACTTC.

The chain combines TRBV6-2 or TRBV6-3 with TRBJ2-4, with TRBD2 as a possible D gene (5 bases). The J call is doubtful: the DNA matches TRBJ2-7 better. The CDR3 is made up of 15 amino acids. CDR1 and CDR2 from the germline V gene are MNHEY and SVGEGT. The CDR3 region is CASSHEDTAGYEQYF. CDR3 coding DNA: TGTGCCAGCAGTCACGAGGATACCGCGGGCTACGAGCAGTACTTC.

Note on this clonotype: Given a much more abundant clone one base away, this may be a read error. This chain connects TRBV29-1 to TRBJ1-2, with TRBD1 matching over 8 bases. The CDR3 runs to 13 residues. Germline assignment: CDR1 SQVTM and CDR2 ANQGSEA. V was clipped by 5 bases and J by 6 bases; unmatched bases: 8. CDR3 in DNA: TGCAGCGTTTGGGCAGGGGGCTGGCATGGCTACACCTTC. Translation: CSVWAGGWHGYTF. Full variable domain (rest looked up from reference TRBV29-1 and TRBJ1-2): SAVISQKPSRDICQRGTSLTIQCQVDSQVTMMFWYRQQPGQSLTLIATANQGSEATYESGFVIDKFPISRPNLTFSTLTVSNMSPEDSSIYLCSVWAGGWHGYTFGSGTRLTVV.

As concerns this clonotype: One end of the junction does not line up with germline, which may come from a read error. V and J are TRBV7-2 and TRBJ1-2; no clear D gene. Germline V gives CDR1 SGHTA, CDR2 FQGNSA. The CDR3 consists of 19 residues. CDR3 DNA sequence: TGTGCAAGCAGCCGAATGATCGGGCCCTCACGGCAACTGGGGAAGGGCTACACCTTC. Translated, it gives CASSRMIGPSRQLGKGYTF.

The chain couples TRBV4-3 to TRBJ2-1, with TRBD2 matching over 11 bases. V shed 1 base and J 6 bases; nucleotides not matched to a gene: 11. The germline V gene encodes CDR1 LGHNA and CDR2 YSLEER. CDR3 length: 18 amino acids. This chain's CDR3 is CASSQGFSGGDVINEQFF. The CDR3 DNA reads TGCGCCAGCAGCCAAGGGTTTAGCGGGGGGGACGTAATCAATGAGCAGTTCTTC.

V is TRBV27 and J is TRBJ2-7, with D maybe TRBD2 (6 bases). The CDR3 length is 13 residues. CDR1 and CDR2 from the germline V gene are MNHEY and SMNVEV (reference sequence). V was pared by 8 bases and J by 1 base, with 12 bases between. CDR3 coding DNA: TGTGCCAGCGCGGGACTCCCGTCCTACGAGCAGTACTTC. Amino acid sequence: CASAGLPSYEQYF.

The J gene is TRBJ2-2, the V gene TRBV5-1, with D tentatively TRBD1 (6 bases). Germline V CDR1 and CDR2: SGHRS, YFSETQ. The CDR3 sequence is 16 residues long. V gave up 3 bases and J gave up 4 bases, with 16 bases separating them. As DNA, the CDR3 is TGCGCCAGCAGCTGGGGGCAGGGATCGGGCACCGGGGAGCTGTTTTTT. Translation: CASSWGQGSGTGELFF.

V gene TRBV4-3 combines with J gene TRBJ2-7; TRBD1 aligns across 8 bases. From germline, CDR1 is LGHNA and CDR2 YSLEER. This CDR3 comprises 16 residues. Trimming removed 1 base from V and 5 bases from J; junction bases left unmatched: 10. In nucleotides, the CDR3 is TGCGCCAGCAGCCAAGCCCTCGGGACAGGTATCCACGAGCAGTACTTC. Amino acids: CASSQALGTGIHEQYF.

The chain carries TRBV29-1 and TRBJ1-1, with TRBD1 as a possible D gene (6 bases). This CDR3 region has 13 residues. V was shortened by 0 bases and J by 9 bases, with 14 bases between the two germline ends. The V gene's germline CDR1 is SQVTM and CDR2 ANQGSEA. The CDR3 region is CSVEDRGEEKAFF. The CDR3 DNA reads TGCAGCGTTGAAGATAGGGGGGAAGAAAAAGCTTTCTTT.

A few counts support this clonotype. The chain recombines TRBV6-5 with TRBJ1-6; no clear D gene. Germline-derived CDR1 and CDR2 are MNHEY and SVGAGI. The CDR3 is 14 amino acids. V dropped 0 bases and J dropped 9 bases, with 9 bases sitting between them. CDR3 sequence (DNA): TGTGCCAGCAGTTACTCGATAATGGCTTCACCCCTCCACTTT. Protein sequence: CASSYSIMASPLHF.

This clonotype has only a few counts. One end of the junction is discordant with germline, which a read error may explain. The CDR3 DNA is TGCAGCGCCCAAGGAGGGACAGGGCGTCTGAACACTGGAGCTTTCTTT. This codes for CSAQGGTGRLNTGAFF. The chain links TRBV29-1 to TRBJ1-1; TRBD1 aligns across 9 bases. The germline gives CDR1 SQVTM, CDR2 ANQGSEA. The CDR3 extends over 16 amino acids.

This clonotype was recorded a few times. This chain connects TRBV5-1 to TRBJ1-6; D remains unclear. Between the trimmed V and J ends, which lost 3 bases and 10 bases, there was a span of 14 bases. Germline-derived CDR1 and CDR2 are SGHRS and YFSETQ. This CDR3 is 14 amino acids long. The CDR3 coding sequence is TGCGCCAGCAGCTCGACCTTCACGGGGTCACCCCTCCACTTT. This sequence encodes CASSSTFTGSPLHF.

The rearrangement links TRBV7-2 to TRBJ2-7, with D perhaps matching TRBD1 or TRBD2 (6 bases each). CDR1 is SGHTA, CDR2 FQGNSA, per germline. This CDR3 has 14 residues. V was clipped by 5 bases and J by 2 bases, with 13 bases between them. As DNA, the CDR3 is TGTGCCAGCAGCGGGGGGCCTTCAGCCTACGAGCAGTACTTC. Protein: CASSGGPSAYEQYF.

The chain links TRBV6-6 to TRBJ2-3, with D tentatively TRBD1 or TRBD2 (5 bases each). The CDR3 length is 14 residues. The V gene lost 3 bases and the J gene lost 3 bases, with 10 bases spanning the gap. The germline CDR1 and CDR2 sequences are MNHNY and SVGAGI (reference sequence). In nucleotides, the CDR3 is TGTGCCAGCAGTTATTCCGGGACGACAGATACGCAGTATTTT. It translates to CASSYSGTTDTQYF.

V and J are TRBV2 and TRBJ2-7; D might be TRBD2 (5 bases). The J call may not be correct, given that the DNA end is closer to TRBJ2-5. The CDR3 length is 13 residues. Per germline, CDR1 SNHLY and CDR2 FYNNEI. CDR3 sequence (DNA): TGTGCCAGCAGTCATATCGGGGTGGAGACCCAGTACTTC. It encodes CASSHIGVETQYF.

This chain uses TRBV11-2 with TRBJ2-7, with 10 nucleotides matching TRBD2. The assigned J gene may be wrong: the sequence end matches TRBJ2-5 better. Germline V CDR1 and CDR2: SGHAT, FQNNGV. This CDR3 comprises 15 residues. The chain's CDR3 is CASSFVAGGAGTQYF. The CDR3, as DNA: TGTGCCAGCAGCTTTGTAGCGGGGGGCGCAGGGACCCAGTACTTC.

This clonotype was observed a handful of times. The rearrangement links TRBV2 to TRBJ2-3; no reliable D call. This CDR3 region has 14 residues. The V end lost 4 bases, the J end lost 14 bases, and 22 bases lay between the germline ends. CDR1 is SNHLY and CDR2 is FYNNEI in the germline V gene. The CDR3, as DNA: TGTGCCAGCAGTGGCCGACTCGGAACGGCGCAGTGGTATTTT. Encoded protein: CASSGRLGTAQWYF.

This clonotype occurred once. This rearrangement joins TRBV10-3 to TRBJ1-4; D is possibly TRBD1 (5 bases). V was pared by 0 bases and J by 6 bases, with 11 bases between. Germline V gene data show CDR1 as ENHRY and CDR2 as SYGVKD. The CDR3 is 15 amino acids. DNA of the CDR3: TGTGCCATCAGTGAGTCATGGGGGTACGATGAAAAACTGTTTTTT. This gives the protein CAISESWGYDEKLFF.